This is a list of T cell receptor beta chains from one sample in a study of molecular identifiers for immune sequencing clone quantification. One entry per CDR3 protein, called by TCRdb with MiXCR from the PCR reads. The data show about half a million distinct CDR3 sequences, roughly a fifth seen once. The sequenced sample was naive CD8+ T cells from blood, with Jurkat cell RNA spiked in. Receptors were obtained from a human donor in good health. Some libraries in this study had Jurkat cell RNA spiked in. Both conserved end residues are part of each CDR3. A D gene is named only where the DNA matches it firmly. Size tells how often a clone was seen (once, few, many) or the class of an expanded clone, and some rows leave it out.

d_gene: .
v_gene: TRBV27
j_gene: TRBJ2-3
abundance: .
CDR3aa: CASSFQTGPRVDTQYF
CDR3nt: TGTGCCAGCAGTTTCCAGACAGGCCCCAGGGTAGATACGCAGTATTTT

d_gene: .
v_gene: TRBV27
j_gene: TRBJ1-4
abundance: many
CDR3aa: CASRAVGGNEKLFF
CDR3nt: TGTGCCAGCCGTGCCGTGGGCGGTAATGAAAAACTGTTTTTT

d_gene: .
v_gene: TRBV12-3/TRBV12-4
j_gene: TRBJ2-3
abundance: many
CDR3aa: CASSLSGIGVYADTQYF
CDR3nt: TGTGCCAGCAGTTTATCGGGGATCGGTGTATACGCAGATACGCAGTATTTT

d_gene: .
v_gene: TRBV6-2/TRBV6-3
j_gene: TRBJ2-7
abundance: few
CDR3aa: CASRPAGVRTAEQYF
CDR3nt: TGTGCCAGCAGGCCAGCAGGGGTTCGCACCGCCGAGCAGTACTTC

d_gene: TRBD2
v_gene: TRBV7-3
j_gene: TRBJ2-1
abundance: few
CDR3aa: CASSPGLAYSYNEQFF
CDR3nt: TGTGCCAGCAGCCCGGGACTAGCTTACTCCTACAATGAGCAGTTCTTC

d_gene: .
v_gene: TRBV4-3
j_gene: TRBJ2-1
abundance: few
CDR3aa: CASSQDFAAASYNEQFF
CDR3nt: TGCGCCAGCAGCCAAGATTTTGCAGCGGCTTCCTACAATGAGCAGTTCTTC

d_gene: .
v_gene: TRBV5-6
j_gene: TRBJ2-3
abundance: many
CDR3aa: CASSLAGSADTQYF
CDR3nt: TGTGCCAGCAGCTTGGCCGGCAGTGCAGATACGCAGTATTTT

d_gene: TRBD1
v_gene: TRBV12-3/TRBV12-4
j_gene: TRBJ2-7
abundance: .
CDR3aa: CASSETTGSSYEQYF
CDR3nt: TGTGCCAGCAGTGAGACGACAGGGAGCTCCTACGAGCAGTACTTC

d_gene: TRBD2
v_gene: TRBV7-2
j_gene: TRBJ2-2
abundance: many
CDR3aa: CASDSGMHTGELFF
CDR3nt: TGTGCCAGCGATAGCGGGATGCACACCGGGGAGCTGTTTTTT

d_gene: TRBD1
v_gene: TRBV6-2/TRBV6-3
j_gene: TRBJ2-7
abundance: few
CDR3aa: CASGTGRRGSYEQYF
CDR3nt: TGTGCCAGTGGGACAGGGCGGCGCGGCTCCTACGAGCAGTACTTC

d_gene: .
v_gene: TRBV4-1
j_gene: TRBJ2-6
abundance: many
CDR3aa: CASSHSRLGANVLTF
CDR3nt: TGCGCCAGCAGCCATTCTAGGCTGGGGGCCAACGTCCTGACTTTC

d_gene: TRBD1
v_gene: TRBV9
j_gene: TRBJ2-7
abundance: many
CDR3aa: CASSAGQAVSYEQYF
CDR3nt: TGTGCCAGCAGCGCGGGACAGGCCGTTTCTTACGAGCAGTACTTC

d_gene: .
v_gene: TRBV3-1
j_gene: TRBJ2-7
abundance: .
CDR3aa: CASSQPSADGRFEQYF
CDR3nt: TGTGCCAGCAGCCAACCCAGTGCTGATGGGAGGTTCGAGCAGTACTTC

d_gene: .
v_gene: TRBV30
j_gene: TRBJ2-2
abundance: few
CDR3aa: CAWSEGGRELFF
CDR3nt: TGTGCCTGGAGTGAGGGGGGAAGGGAGCTGTTTTTT

d_gene: TRBD2
v_gene: TRBV5-5
j_gene: TRBJ2-1
abundance: few
CDR3aa: CASSLGTSGYWDEQFF
CDR3nt: TGTGCCAGCAGCCTAGGTACTAGCGGGTATTGGGATGAGCAGTTCTTC

d_gene: .
v_gene: TRBV11-2
j_gene: TRBJ1-4
abundance: .
CDR3aa: CASSLTGLPNEKLVF
CDR3nt: TGTGCCAGCAGCTTAACCGGGCTCCCTAATGAAAAACTGGTTTTT

d_gene: .
v_gene: TRBV3-1
j_gene: TRBJ1-1
abundance: few
CDR3aa: CASSPRVGSLNTEAFF
CDR3nt: TGTGCCAGCAGCCCACGAGTTGGTAGCTTGAACACTGAAGCTTTCTTT

d_gene: TRBD1
v_gene: TRBV27
j_gene: TRBJ1-5
abundance: many
CDR3aa: CASSPQGWGQPQHF
CDR3nt: TGTGCCAGCAGTCCACAGGGGTGGGGTCAGCCCCAGCATTTT

d_gene: .
v_gene: TRBV6-5
j_gene: TRBJ1-1
abundance: few
CDR3aa: CASRNDGGVTFF
CDR3nt: TGTGCCAGCAGAAACGATGGGGGTGTGACTTTCTTT

d_gene: .
v_gene: TRBV6-6
j_gene: TRBJ1-1
abundance: many
CDR3aa: CASSYSMGHSNTEAFF
CDR3nt: TGTGCCAGCAGTTACTCGATGGGACACTCGAACACTGAAGCTTTCTTT

d_gene: .
v_gene: TRBV2
j_gene: TRBJ1-2
abundance: .
CDR3aa: CASSPGSANYGYTF
CDR3nt: TGTGCCAGCAGTCCAGGGTCGGCTAACTATGGCTACACCTTC

d_gene: .
v_gene: TRBV7-3
j_gene: TRBJ1-1
abundance: .
CDR3aa: CASSPGTPGGTEAFF
CDR3nt: TGTGCCAGCAGCCCTGGGACGCCTGGGGGGACTGAAGCTTTCTTT

d_gene: TRBD1
v_gene: TRBV20-1
j_gene: TRBJ2-7
abundance: .
CDR3aa: CSASDRDRSYEQYF
CDR3nt: TGCAGTGCTTCGGACCGGGACAGATCCTACGAGCAGTACTTC

d_gene: .
v_gene: TRBV12-3/TRBV12-4
j_gene: TRBJ1-2
abundance: many
CDR3aa: CASSSPGTNGYTF
CDR3nt: TGTGCCAGCAGTTCGCCGGGAACAAATGGCTACACCTTC

d_gene: TRBD2
v_gene: TRBV4-2
j_gene: TRBJ2-7
abundance: .
CDR3aa: CASSRDYTYEQYF
CDR3nt: TGTGCCAGCAGCAGGGACTATACCTACGAGCAGTACTTC

d_gene: TRBD1
v_gene: TRBV20-1
j_gene: TRBJ1-6
abundance: .
CDR3aa: CSAPRTGAASPLHF
CDR3nt: TGCAGTGCACCCCGGACAGGGGCAGCGTCACCCCTCCACTTT